This note documents a single TCR beta chain sequence. A much larger clone lies a single base off, so this may be a read error. The sample belongs to a study of tumor and adjacent non-tumor tissue in lung cancer. Background on the study: Each sample yielded approximately 4.2 million productive TCRbeta reads on average.

TCRbeta libraries were built with three rounds of nested PCR, modified from ARM-PCR. MiXCR, applied by TCRdb to the multiplex PCR reads, yields one record per CDR3 protein. The repertoire holds 85,000 to 100,000 distinct CDR3 sequences, with about 70% as singletons. No cell sorting was done before RNA was extracted from the tissue. Chemotherapy-naive patients with new lung cancer underwent thoracic surgery in China, August–November 2014. This CDR3 spans 13 amino acids. The V and J ends lost 2 bases and 7 bases respectively, with 14 bases between them. Per the germline V gene, CDR1 is GTSNPN and CDR2 is SVGIG (reference sequence).

The clonotype was recovered from a man in his sixties with non-small cell lung cancer. The sequencing sample was made of lung tumor tissue. The chain is built from TRBV30 and TRBJ1-2; D may be TRBD1 (5 bases). Here the CDR3 DNA reads TGTGCCTGGAGTTCCGGGATAGGGGTTGGCTACACCTTC. It codes for CAWSSGIGVGYTF.